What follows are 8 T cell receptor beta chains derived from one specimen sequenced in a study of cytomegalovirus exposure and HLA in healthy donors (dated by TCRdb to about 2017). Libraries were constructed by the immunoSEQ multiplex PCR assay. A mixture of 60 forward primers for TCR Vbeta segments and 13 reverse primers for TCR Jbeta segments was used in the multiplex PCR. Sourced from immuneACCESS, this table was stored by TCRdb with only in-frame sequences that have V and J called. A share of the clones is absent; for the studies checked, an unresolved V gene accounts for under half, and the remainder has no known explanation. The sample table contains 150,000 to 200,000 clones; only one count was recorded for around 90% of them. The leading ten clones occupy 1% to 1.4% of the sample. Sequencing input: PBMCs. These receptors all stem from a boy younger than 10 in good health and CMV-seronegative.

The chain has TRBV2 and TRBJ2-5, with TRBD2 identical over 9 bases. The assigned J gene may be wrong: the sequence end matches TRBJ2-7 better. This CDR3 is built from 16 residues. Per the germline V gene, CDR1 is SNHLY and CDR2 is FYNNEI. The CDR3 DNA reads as TGTGCCAGCAGTGAAGGTCCGACTAGCGGCCTCTACGAGCAGTACTTC. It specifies CASSEGPTSGLYEQYF.

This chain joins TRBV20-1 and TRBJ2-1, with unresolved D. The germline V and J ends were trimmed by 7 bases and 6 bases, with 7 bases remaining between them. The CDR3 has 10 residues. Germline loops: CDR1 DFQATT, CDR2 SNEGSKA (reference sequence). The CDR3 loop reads CSVEVNEQFF. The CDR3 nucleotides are TGCAGTGTAGAGGTCAATGAGCAGTTCTTC.

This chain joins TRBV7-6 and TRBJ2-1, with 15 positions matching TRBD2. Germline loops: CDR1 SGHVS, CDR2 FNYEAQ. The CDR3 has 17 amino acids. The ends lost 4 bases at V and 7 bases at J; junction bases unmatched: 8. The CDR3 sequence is CASSSHVGTSGRNEQFF. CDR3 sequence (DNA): TGTGCCAGCAGCTCCCACGTCGGGACTAGCGGGAGGAATGAGCAGTTCTTC.

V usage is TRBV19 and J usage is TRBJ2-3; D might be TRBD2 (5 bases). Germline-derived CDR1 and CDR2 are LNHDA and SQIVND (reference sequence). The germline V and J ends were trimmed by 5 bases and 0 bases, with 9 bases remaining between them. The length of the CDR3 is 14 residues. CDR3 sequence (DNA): TGTGCCAGTAGTGAAGCGGTTAGCACAGATACGCAGTATTTT. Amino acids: CASSEAVSTDTQYF.

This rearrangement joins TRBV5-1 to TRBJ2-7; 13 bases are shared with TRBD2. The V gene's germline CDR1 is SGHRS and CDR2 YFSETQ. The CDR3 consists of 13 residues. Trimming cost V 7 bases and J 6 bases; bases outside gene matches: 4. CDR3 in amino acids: CASATSGGLEQYF. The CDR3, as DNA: TGCGCCAGCGCGACTAGCGGGGGGCTCGAGCAGTACTTC. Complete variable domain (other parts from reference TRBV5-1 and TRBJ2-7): KAGVTQTPRYLIKTRGQQVTLSCSPISGHRSVSWYQQTPGQGLQFLFEYFSETQRNKGNFPGRFSGRQFSNSRSEMNVSTLELGDSALYLCASATSGGLEQYFGPGTRLTVT.

CDR3 protein: CASRVYRPGARMNEKLFF. The CDR3 nucleotides read TGTGCCAGTAGAGTATACCGCCCAGGGGCTAGAATGAATGAAAAACTGTTTTTT. The rearrangement joins TRBV19 to TRBJ1-4, with a weak D call TRBD1 (6 bases). V shed 6 bases and J shed 5 bases, with 25 bases lying between them. The CDR3 is 18 residues long. CDR1 is LNHDA and CDR2 is SQIVND in the germline V gene (reference sequence).

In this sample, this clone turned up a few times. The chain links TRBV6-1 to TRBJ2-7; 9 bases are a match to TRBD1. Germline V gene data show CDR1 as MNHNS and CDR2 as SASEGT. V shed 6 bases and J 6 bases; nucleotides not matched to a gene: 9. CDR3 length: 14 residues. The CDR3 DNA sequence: TGTGCCAGCAGCCGGGACAGGGTGTTTCGCGAGCAGTACTTC. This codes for CASSRDRVFREQYF.

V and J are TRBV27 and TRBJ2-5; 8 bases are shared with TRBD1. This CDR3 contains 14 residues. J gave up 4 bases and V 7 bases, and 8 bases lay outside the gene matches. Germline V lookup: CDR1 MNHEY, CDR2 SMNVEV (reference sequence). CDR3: CASTRTGKSETQYF. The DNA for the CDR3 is TGTGCCAGCACCCGGACAGGGAAATCAGAGACCCAGTACTTC.